The present entry profiles one T cell receptor beta chain with its context. This entry is derived from a study of shared T cell receptors in the human thymus. Profiling relied on immunoSEQ multiplex PCR, and the TCRdb table lists in-frame clones only, not all of them. The sample lists some 640,000 clones, about 89% occurring once. Between the trimmed V and J ends, which lost 8 bases and 7 bases, there was a span of 18 bases. CDR3 length equals 15 residues. Germline CDR1 and CDR2: MGHDK and SYGVNS. The same data also contributed to another study, on human thymus T cells. From that report: Resections from corrective heart surgery supplied the thymus tissue. In thymic and blood repertoires alike, V and J usage looked biased. Overlap was high between thymic repertoires from unrelated individuals, as reported in related research.

This chain connects TRBV25-1 to TRBJ1-6; D perhaps matches TRBD1 (5 bases). The receptor was isolated from a boy under two years old with a congenital heart defect. The sample consisted of thymocytes. CDR3 amino acids: CASRSEGMGNSPLHF. The CDR3, as DNA: TGTGCCAGCCGATCGGAGGGGATGGGGAATTCACCCCTCCACTTT.